The 23 T cell receptor beta chains below all came from one sample that was sequenced in a study of blood T cell repertoires in COVID-19. Sequencing was performed with immunoSEQ multiplex PCR; in TCRdb, only in-frame clones are kept and a portion is missing. The table lists hundreds of thousands of clones, approximately 83% of them singletons. The material sequenced was peripheral blood. The receptors were sampled from a human donor in a cohort sampled during active COVID-19.

The chain is built from TRBV10-3 and TRBJ1-2, with 9 positions matching TRBD1. Germline V lookup: CDR1 ENHRY, CDR2 SYGVKD. Germline trimming cut 3 bases from V and 8 bases from J; bases unmatched to any gene: 4. CDR3 length: 13 amino acids. The CDR3 here is CAISEGTGRGYTF. In DNA, the CDR3 is TGTGCCATCAGTGAAGGGACAGGGCGCGGCTACACCTTC.

The chain uses TRBV24-1 and TRBJ2-5; 9 bases fit TRBD2. CDR3 length: 13 amino acids. Trimming took 9 bases from V and 4 from J; bases not matched to a gene: 5. Germline loops: CDR1 KGHDR, CDR2 SFDVKD. CDR3 nucleotides: TGTGCCACCGGTAGCGGGAGTCCAGAGACCCAGTACTTC. Translating gives CATGSGSPETQYF.

This chain joins TRBV23-1 and TRBJ1-2, with D maybe TRBD1 (5 bases). TRBV23-1 is identified as an open reading frame with a role that is uncertain. The CDR3 covers 15 residues. V was pared by 4 bases and J by 6 bases, with 18 bases between. CDR3 in amino acids: CASSRTTVSGNGYTF. CDR3 coding DNA: TGCGCCAGCAGTCGTACGACAGTGTCCGGCAATGGCTACACCTTC.

This chain uses TRBV6-5 with TRBJ1-1; no clear D gene. Germline V lookup: CDR1 MNHEY, CDR2 SVGAGI. This CDR3 contains 13 residues. V shed 6 bases and J shed 0 bases, with 8 bases lying between them. The CDR3 protein is CASRRSLNTEAFF. In nucleotides, the CDR3 is TGTGCCAGCAGACGGAGCTTGAACACTGAAGCTTTCTTT.

This chain connects TRBV9 to TRBJ2-7; D remains unclear. The V end was cut by 0 bases, the J end by 2 bases, with 9 bases between. This CDR3 spans 14 amino acids. The germline V gene has CDR1 SGDLS and CDR2 YYNGEE. CDR3 in amino acids: CASSVAGKTYEQYF. The CDR3 DNA sequence: TGTGCCAGCAGCGTAGCTGGCAAGACCTACGAGCAGTACTTC.

The chain carries TRBV20-1 and TRBJ2-3; D remains ambiguous. In germline, CDR1 is DFQATT, CDR2 SNEGSKA (reference sequence). With 5 bases removed from V and 5 bases from J, the gap between germline ends came to 8 bases. The CDR3 contains 11 residues. The CDR3 loop reads CSAPFGDTQYF. As DNA, the CDR3 is TGCAGTGCTCCTTTCGGAGATACGCAGTATTTT.

CDR3 amino acids: CAISDFSPGTRGTAGLYEQYF. Here the CDR3 DNA reads TGTGCCATCAGTGATTTCTCGCCCGGGACAAGGGGCACCGCAGGACTCTACGAGCAGTACTTC. The V call is TRBV10-3, the J call TRBJ2-7; D might be TRBD1 (6 bases). There are 21 residues in the CDR3. Germline V gene sequence: CDR1 ENHRY, CDR2 SYGVKD. V was shortened by 3 bases and J by 3 bases, with 33 bases between the two germline ends.

The V call is TRBV15, the J call TRBJ2-1, with no clear D. The germline gives CDR1 LNHNV, CDR2 YYDKDF (reference sequence). This CDR3 spans 13 amino acids. The V and J ends lost 3 bases and 3 bases respectively, with 6 bases between them. The CDR3 here is CATSRTLYNEQFF. CDR3 DNA: TGTGCCACCAGCAGGACTCTCTACAATGAGCAGTTCTTC.

In this sample, this clone turned up a few times. This sequence joins TRBV19 and TRBJ1-2; possible D gene TRBD1, 6 bases. Trimming removed 2 bases from V and 5 bases from J, with 18 bases in between. This CDR3 has 16 amino acids. The germline gives CDR1 LNHDA, CDR2 SQIVND (reference sequence). The CDR3 region has the DNA TGTGCCAGTAGTATATCCATCAGGGGCCGCGTGTATGGCTACACCTTC. Translation gives CASSISIRGRVYGYTF.

V and J are TRBV19 and TRBJ2-7, with D perhaps matching TRBD2 (6 bases). CDR3 length equals 15 residues. The V end was cut by 5 bases, the J end by 4 bases, with 18 bases between. Germline CDR1 and CDR2: LNHDA and SQIVND (reference sequence). The CDR3 region has the DNA TGTGCCAGTAGTCCGGGAGTCCTTACCGATTACGAGCAGTACTTC. Encoded protein: CASSPGVLTDYEQYF.

This chain uses TRBV2 with TRBJ2-1; 9 bases agree with TRBD2. There are 12 residues in the CDR3. CDR1 is SNHLY, CDR2 FYNNEI, per germline. The trim removed 6 bases at V and 9 bases at J, leaving 3 bases unmatched. CDR3 protein: CASSFSGGEQFF. CDR3 DNA: TGTGCCAGCAGCTTTAGCGGGGGTGAGCAGTTCTTC.

This chain connects TRBV7-6 to TRBJ1-1; D may be TRBD1 (5 bases). The CDR3 runs to 14 residues. V was shortened by 1 base and J by 1 base, with 7 bases between the two germline ends. CDR1 and CDR2 (germline): SGHVS, FNYEAQ. The CDR3 protein is CASSLGQSNTEAFF. The DNA for the CDR3 is TGTGCCAGCAGCTTAGGACAGTCGAACACTGAAGCTTTCTTT.

The chain is built from TRBV19 and TRBJ1-1; 7 bases line up with TRBD1. V shed 5 bases, J shed 3 bases, and the junction held 6 bases outside the gene matches. Germline CDR1 is LNHDA and CDR2 is SQIVND (reference sequence). The CDR3 contains 14 residues. CDR3 sequence: CASSSQGRDTEAFF. DNA for the CDR3: TGTGCCAGTAGTTCACAGGGGAGAGACACTGAAGCTTTCTTT.

The rearrangement joins TRBV2 to TRBJ2-7, with 8 bases lining up with TRBD2. V shed 6 bases and J 2 bases; nucleotides not matched to a gene: 9. Germline CDR1 is SNHLY and CDR2 is FYNNEI. The CDR3 is 15 amino acids. The CDR3 region is CASRSLAAGPYEQYF. CDR3 DNA sequence: TGTGCCAGCAGATCACTAGCGGCAGGCCCCTACGAGCAGTACTTC.

The V call is TRBV28, the J call TRBJ1-2; no definite D call. This CDR3 region has 12 residues. Trimming stripped 3 bases from V and 4 bases from J, with 6 bases between. The germline CDR1 and CDR2 sequences are MDHEN and SYDVKM. CDR3: CASSFLTYGYTF. The CDR3 DNA reads TGTGCCAGCAGTTTTCTAACCTATGGCTACACCTTC.

The chain has TRBV9 and TRBJ2-7; no reliable D call. The CDR3 totals 14 residues. CDR1 and CDR2 (germline): SGDLS, YYNGEE. V was shortened by 4 bases and J by 3 bases, with 14 bases between the two germline ends. CDR3 in DNA: TGTGCCAGCAGCTTCTCCCCGGAGATCTACGAGCAGTACTTC. Translation gives CASSFSPEIYEQYF.

The chain employs TRBV7-2 and TRBJ2-3; 9 positions match TRBD1. CDR3 length: 15 residues. CDR1 and CDR2 (germline): SGHTA, FQGNSA. V lost 3 bases to trimming and J lost 6 bases; unmatched junction nucleotides: 7. The CDR3 protein is CASSFYRGHGDTQYF. CDR3 in DNA: TGTGCCAGCAGCTTTTACAGGGGGCATGGGGATACGCAGTATTTT.

This clone has only one observation. This chain connects TRBV18 to TRBJ2-2, with 7 bases that match TRBD1. The ends lost 4 bases at V and 3 bases at J; junction bases unmatched: 5. CDR1 is KGHSH, CDR2 LQKENI, per germline. The CDR3 runs 15 residues. This chain's CDR3 is CASSLRGPDTGELFF. CDR3 DNA: TGTGCCAGCTCACTGAGGGGGCCGGACACCGGGGAGCTGTTTTTT.

This chain uses TRBV6-1 with TRBJ2-2; D is undetermined. The V end was cut by 0 bases, the J end by 6 bases, with 5 bases between. CDR3 length equals 13 residues. Looked up from germline, CDR1 is MNHNS and CDR2 is SASEGT. Here the CDR3 DNA reads TGTGCCAGCAGTGAAGCATATTCCGGGGAGCTGTTTTTT. Translated: CASSEAYSGELFF.

The gene calls are TRBV5-1 and TRBJ2-1; no definite D call. Trimming stripped 0 bases from V and 6 bases from J, with 13 bases between. Germline V lookup: CDR1 SGHRS, CDR2 YFSETQ. The CDR3 is 15 amino acids. The CDR3 reads CASSLVSAHFNEQFF. In DNA form, the CDR3 reads TGCGCCAGCAGCTTGGTCTCCGCCCACTTCAATGAGCAGTTCTTC.

This clone was observed a few times. The genes are TRBV16 and TRBJ1-5; 9 nucleotides line up with TRBD1. CDR3 length: 17 residues. Germline trimming cut 6 bases from V and 6 bases from J; bases unmatched to any gene: 15. Germline CDR1 is KGHSY and CDR2 is FQNENV. CDR3 coding DNA: TGTGCCAGCAGACAGGGAGGGGTCCGGGACAGGGTTCAGCCCCAGCATTTT. Protein product: CASRQGGVRDRVQPQHF.

The rearrangement links TRBV19 to TRBJ2-1, with 12 bases matching TRBD2. V gave up 5 bases and J gave up 0 bases; unmatched junction bases: 2. The CDR3 has 16 amino acids. Per germline, CDR1 LNHDA and CDR2 SQIVND (reference sequence). The CDR3 loop reads CASSGLAGSSYNEQFF. Here the CDR3 DNA reads TGTGCCAGTAGTGGACTAGCGGGGAGCTCCTACAATGAGCAGTTCTTC.

The chain joins TRBV6-5 to TRBJ1-1; the match to TRBD1 covers 7 bases. Trimming at V came to 6 bases and at J to 1 base, leaving 5 bases not matched to a gene. Germline values: CDR1 MNHEY, CDR2 SVGAGI. CDR3 size: 14 residues. The CDR3 DNA reads as TGTGCCAGCAGCTCACAGGGGACGAACACTGAAGCTTTCTTT. This sequence encodes CASSSQGTNTEAFF.